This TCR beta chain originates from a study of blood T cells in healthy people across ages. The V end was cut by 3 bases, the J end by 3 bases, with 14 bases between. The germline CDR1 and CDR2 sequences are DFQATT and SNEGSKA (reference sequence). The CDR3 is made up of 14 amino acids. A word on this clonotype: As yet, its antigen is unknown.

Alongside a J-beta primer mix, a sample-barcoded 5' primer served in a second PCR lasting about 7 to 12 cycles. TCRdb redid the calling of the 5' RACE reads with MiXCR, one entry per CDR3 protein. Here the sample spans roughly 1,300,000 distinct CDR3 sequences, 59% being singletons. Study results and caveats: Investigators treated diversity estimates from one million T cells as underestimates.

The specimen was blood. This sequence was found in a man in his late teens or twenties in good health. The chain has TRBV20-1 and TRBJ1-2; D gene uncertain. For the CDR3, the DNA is TGCAGTGCTAGTGGTCCCACCTGGGACTATGGCTACACCTTC. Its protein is CSASGPTWDYGYTF.